The clone carrying this TCR beta chain was seen many times. Building the TCR beta libraries relied on iRepertoire HTBI primers, and CDR3 regions underwent Arm-PCR. TCRdb called the multiplex PCR reads again in MiXCR, with one record for every CDR3 protein. The sample lists roughly 220,000 distinct CDR3 sequences; approximately 20% were seen once. This entry is derived from a study of regulatory T cells in long-lasting Graves disease. With 0 bases clipped from V and 4 bases from J, the junction kept 6 bases outside the gene matches. This CDR3 region has 16 residues. In germline, CDR1 is SGHTA, CDR2 FQGNSA. This sample's time point: newly diagnosed GD, antithyroid drugs for less than 3 months. The TCR library was made from RNA extracted from PBMCs.

The starting material was peripheral blood mononuclear cells (PBMCs), obtained at new diagnosis, from a patient treated with antithyroid drugs. The V and J genes are TRBV7-2 and TRBJ2-3; 8 bases align to TRBD2. The clonotype originates from a female donor with Graves disease. As DNA, the CDR3 is TGTGCCAGCAGCTTAGCCCTAGCGGGCCCTCCAGATACGCAGTATTTT. Amino acid sequence: CASSLALAGPPDTQYF.